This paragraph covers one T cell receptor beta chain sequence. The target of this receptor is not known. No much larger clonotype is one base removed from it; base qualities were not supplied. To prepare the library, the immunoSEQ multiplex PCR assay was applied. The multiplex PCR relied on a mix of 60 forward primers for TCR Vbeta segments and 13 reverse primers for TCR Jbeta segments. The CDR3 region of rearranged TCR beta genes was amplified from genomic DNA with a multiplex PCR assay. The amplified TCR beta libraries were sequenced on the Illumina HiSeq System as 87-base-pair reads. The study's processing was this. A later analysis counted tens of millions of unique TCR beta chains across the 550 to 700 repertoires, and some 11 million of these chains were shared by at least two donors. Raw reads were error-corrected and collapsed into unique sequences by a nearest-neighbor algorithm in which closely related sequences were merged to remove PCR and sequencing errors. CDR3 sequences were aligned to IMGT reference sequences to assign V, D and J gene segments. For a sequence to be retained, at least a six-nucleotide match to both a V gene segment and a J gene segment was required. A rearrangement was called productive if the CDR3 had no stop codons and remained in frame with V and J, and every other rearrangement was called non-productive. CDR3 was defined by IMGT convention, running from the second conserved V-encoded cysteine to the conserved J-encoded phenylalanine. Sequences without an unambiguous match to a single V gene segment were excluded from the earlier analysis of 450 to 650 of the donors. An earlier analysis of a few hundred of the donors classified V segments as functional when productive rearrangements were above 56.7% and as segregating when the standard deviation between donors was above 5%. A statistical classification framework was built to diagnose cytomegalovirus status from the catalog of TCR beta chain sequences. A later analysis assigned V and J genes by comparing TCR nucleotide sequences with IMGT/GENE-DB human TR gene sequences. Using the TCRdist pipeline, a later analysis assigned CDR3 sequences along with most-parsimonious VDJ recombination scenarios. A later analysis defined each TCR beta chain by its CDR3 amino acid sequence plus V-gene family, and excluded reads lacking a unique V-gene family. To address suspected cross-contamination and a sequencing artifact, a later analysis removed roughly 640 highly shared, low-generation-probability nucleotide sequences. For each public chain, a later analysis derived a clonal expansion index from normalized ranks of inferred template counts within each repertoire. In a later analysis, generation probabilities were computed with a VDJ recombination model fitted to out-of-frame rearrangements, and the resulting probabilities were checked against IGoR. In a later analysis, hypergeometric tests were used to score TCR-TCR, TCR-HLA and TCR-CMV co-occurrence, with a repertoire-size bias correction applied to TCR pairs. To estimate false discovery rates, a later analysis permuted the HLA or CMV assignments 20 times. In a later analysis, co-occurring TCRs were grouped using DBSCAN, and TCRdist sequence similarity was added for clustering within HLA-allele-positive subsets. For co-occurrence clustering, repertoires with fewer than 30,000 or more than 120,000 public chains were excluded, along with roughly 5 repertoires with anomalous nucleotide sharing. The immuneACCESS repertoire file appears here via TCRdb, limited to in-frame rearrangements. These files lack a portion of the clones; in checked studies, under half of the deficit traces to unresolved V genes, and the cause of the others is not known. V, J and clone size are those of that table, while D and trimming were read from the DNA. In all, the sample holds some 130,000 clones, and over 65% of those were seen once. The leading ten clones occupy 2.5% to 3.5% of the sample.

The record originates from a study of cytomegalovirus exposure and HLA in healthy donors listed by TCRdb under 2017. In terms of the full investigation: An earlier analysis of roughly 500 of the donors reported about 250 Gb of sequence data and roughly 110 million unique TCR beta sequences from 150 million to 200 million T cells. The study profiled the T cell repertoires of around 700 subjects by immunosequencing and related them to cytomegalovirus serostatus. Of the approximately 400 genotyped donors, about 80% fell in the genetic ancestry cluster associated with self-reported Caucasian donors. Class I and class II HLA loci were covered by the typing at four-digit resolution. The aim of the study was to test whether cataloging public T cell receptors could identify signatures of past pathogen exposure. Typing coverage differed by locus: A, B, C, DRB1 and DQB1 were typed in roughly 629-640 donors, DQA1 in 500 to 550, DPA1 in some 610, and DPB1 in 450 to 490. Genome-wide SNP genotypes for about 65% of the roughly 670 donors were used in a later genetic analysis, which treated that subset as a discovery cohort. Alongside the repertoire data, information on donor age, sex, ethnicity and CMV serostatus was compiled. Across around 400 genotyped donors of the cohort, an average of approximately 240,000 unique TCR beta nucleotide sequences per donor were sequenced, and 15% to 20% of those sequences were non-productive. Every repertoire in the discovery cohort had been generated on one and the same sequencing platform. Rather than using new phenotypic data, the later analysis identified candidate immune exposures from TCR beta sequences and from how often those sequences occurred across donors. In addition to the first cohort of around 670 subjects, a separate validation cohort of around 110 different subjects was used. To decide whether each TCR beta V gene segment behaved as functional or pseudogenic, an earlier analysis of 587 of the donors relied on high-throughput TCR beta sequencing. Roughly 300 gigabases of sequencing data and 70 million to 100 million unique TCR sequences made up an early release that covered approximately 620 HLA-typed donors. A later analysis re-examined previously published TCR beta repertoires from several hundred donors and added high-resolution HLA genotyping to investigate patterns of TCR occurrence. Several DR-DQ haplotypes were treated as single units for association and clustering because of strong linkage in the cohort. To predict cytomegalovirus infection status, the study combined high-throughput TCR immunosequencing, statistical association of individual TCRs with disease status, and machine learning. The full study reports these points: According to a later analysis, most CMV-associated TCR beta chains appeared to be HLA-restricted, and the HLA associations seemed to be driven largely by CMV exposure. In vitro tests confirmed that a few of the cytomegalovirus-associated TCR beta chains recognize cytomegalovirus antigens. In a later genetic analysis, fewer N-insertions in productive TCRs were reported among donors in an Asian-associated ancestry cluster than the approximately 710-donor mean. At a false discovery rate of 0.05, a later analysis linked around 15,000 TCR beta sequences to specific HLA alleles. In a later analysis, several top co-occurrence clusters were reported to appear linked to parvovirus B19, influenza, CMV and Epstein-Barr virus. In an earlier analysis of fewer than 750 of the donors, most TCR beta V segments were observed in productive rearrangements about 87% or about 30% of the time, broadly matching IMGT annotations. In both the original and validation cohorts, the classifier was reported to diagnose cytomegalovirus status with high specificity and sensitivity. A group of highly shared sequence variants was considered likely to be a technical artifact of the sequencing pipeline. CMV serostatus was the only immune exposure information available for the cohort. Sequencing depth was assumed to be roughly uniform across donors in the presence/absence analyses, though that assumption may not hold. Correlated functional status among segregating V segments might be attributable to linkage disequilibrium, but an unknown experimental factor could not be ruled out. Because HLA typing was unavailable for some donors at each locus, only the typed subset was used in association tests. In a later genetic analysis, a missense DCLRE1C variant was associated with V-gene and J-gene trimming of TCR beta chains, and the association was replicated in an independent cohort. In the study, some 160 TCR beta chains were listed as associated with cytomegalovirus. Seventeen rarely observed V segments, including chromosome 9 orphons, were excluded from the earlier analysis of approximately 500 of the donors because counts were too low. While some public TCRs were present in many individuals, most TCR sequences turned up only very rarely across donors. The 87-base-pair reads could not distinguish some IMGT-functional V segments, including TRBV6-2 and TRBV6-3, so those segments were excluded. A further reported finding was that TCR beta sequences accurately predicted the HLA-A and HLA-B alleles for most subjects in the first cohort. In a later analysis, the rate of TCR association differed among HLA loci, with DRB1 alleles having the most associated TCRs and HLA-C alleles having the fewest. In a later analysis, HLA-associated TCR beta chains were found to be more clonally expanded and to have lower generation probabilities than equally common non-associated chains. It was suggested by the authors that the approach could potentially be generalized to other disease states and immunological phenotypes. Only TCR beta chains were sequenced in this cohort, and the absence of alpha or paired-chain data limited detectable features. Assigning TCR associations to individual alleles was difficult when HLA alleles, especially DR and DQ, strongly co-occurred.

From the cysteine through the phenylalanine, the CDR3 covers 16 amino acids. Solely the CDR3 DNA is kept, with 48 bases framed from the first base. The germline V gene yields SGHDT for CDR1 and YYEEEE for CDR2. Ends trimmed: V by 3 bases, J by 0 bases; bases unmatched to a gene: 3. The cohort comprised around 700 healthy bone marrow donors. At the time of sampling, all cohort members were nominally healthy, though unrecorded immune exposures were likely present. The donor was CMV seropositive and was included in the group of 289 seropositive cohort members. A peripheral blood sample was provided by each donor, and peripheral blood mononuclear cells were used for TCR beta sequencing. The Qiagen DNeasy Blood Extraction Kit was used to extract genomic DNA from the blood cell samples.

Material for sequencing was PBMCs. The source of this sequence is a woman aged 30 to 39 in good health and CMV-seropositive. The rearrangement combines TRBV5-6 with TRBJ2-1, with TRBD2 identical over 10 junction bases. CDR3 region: CASSWSSGGSYNEQFF. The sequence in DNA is TGTGCCAGCAGCTGGTCTAGCGGGGGCTCCTACAATGAGCAGTTCTTC.